This paragraph reports one T cell receptor (beta chain). The antigen remains unidentified. A much larger clone lies one base from this, so it may be a read error. The CDR3 has 17 residues. Per germline, CDR1 LGHNA and CDR2 YSLEER. The sample originates from a study of blood T cells in healthy people across ages. Study-wide results and caveats: Donor CMV status, an unknown factor, possibly confounded changes in expanded clonotypes. Those diversity estimates obtained from one million T cells were thought to be underestimates. Samples with more naive T cells showed higher observed beta diversity. Long-lived donors carried more naive CD4+ cells and greater diversity than aged donors.

PCR was performed a second time for roughly 7 to 11 cycles using a sample-barcoded 5' primer and a J-beta primer mix. TCRdb independently ran MiXCR on the 5' RACE reads; one entry per CDR3 protein. Of some 900,000 distinct CDR3 sequences listed, 29% are singletons. Sequencing was done on a sample of blood. J is TRBJ2-3 and V is TRBV4-3; possibly TRBD2 for D (6 bases). The TCR was taken from a woman of 80 years or more in good health. This CDR3 is CASSQEPRPTSIDTQYF. As DNA, the CDR3 is TGCGCCAGCAGCCAAGAACCCAGACCAACTAGCATAGATACGCAGTATTTT.